The rows below give T cell receptor beta chains drawn from one sample of a study of spatial heterogeneity in lung cancer. TCRdb itself ran the 5' RACE reads through MiXCR, one entry per CDR3 protein. The sample has about 45,000 distinct CDR3 sequences, roughly 13% seen once; the top ten hold 50% to 65%. Material: PBMCs, obtained at surgery. These receptors originate from a male donor with early-stage non-small cell lung cancer. CDR3s include the opening cysteine and the closing phenylalanine or tryptophan. Fields, in order: D gene, J gene, V gene, clone size, CDR3 protein, CDR3 DNA. A D gene is named only where the DNA matches it firmly. Not all rows give a size; the values are once, few, many and, for expanded clones, a class.

>-|TRBJ1-4|TRBV30|-
CAWSPGHLNEKLFF
TGTGCCTGGAGCCCGGGACACCTTAATGAAAAACTGTTTTTT
>-|TRBJ2-1|TRBV10-3|many
CAIRTGTDNEQFF
TGTGCCATCAGGACCGGGACGGACAATGAGCAGTTCTTC
>-|TRBJ2-6|TRBV5-4|-
CASSLASGANVLTF
TGTGCCAGCAGCTTGGCTTCTGGGGCCAACGTCCTGACTTTC
>TRBD2|TRBJ2-3|TRBV27|many
CASSLGASGRVLTDTQYF
TGTGCCAGCAGTTTGGGGGCTAGCGGGAGGGTACTCACAGATACGCAGTATTTT
>-|TRBJ2-1|TRBV29-1|-
CSVADKAGSYNEQFF
TGCAGTGTCGCTGATAAGGCCGGCTCCTACAATGAGCAGTTCTTC
>TRBD1|TRBJ1-6|TRBV6-5|-
CASSDREGYNSPLHF
TGTGCCAGCAGCGACAGGGAGGGGTATAATTCACCCCTCCACTTT
>-|TRBJ1-1|TRBV10-3|many
CAISEPGPNTEAFF
TGTGCCATCAGTGAGCCGGGCCCGAACACTGAAGCTTTCTTT
>TRBD2|TRBJ2-3|TRBV11-2|many
CASSSMAGGGEWDTDTQYF
TGTGCCAGCAGTTCCATGGCGGGAGGAGGAGAGTGGGACACAGATACGCAGTATTTT
>TRBD2|TRBJ2-3|TRBV20-1|once
CSAKREGLRDTQYF
TGCAGTGCTAAGCGGGAGGGCCTTCGGGATACGCAGTATTTT
>-|TRBJ1-5|TRBV6-5|-
CASSKQGRDQPRHF
TGTGCCAGCAGTAAACAGGGACGGGATCAGCCCCGGCATTTT
>-|TRBJ2-5|TRBV3-1|few
CASSQELAQETQYF
TGTGCCAGCAGCCAGGAACTAGCTCAAGAGACCCAGTACTTC
>-|TRBJ2-7|TRBV4-3|-
CASSQDSQHLYEQYF
TGCGCCAGCAGCCAAGACAGCCAACACCTCTACGAGCAGTACTTC
>-|TRBJ1-2|TRBV7-9|many
CASSWTQGWYGYTF
TGTGCCAGCAGCTGGACGCAGGGATGGTATGGCTACACCTTC
>TRBD1|TRBJ2-7|TRBV12-3/TRBV12-4|few
CASTLAGTGTYEQYF
TGTGCCAGCACCCTCGCCGGGACAGGGACCTACGAGCAGTACTTC
>TRBD2|TRBJ2-2|TRBV7-2|many
CASVAGGANTGELFF
TGTGCCAGCGTAGCGGGGGGCGCGAACACCGGGGAGCTGTTTTTT
>TRBD1|TRBJ1-6|TRBV7-2|few
CASSLADRANSPLHF
TGTGCCAGCAGCTTAGCCGACAGGGCCAATTCACCCCTCCACTTT
>-|TRBJ2-5|TRBV7-2|once
CASSLYSSILKETQYF
TGTGCCAGCAGCTTATATTCTAGCATTCTTAAAGAGACCCAGTACTTC
>-|TRBJ2-1|TRBV2|few
CASREASSYNEQFF
TGTGCCAGCAGGGAAGCGAGCTCCTACAATGAGCAGTTCTTC
>-|TRBJ2-1|TRBV28|many
CASSLTANEQFF
TGTGCCAGCAGTTTAACGGCAAATGAGCAGTTCTTC
>TRBD2|TRBJ2-7|TRBV27|-
CASSPSSGSDYEQYF
TGTGCCAGCAGTCCATCTAGCGGGAGTGACTACGAGCAGTACTTC
>-|TRBJ1-1|TRBV2|-
CASSLQRQAEAFF
TGTGCCAGCAGTCTACAAAGACAAGCTGAAGCTTTCTTT
>-|TRBJ1-5|TRBV29-1|few
CSVGDQYSNQPQHF
TGCAGCGTGGGGGACCAATACAGCAATCAGCCCCAGCATTTT
>TRBD1|TRBJ2-7|TRBV25-1|many
CASSGTGSSEQYF
TGTGCCAGCAGTGGGACAGGGTCGAGCGAGCAGTACTTC
>TRBD2|TRBJ2-3|TRBV2|few
CASSARASGGITDTQYF
TGTGCCAGCAGTGCCCGAGCTAGCGGGGGGATCACAGATACGCAGTATTTT
>TRBD2|TRBJ2-2|TRBV5-1|-
CASRRTSGSNTGELFF
TGCGCCAGCAGAAGGACTAGCGGGTCGAACACCGGGGAGCTGTTTTTT
>-|TRBJ1-1|TRBV7-9|many
CASSLVSGNTEAFF
TGTGCCAGCAGCTTAGTGTCCGGGAACACTGAAGCTTTCTTT
>-|TRBJ2-3|TRBV6-5|-
CASRRDLTDTQYF
TGTGCCAGCAGAAGGGACCTCACAGATACGCAGTATTTT
>TRBD1|TRBJ2-7|TRBV20-1|-
CSASRQGDSYEQYF
TGCAGTGCTAGCCGACAGGGGGACTCCTACGAGCAGTACTTC
>-|TRBJ1-2|TRBV12-3/TRBV12-4|many
CASSLRGIYGYTF
TGTGCCAGCAGTCTAAGGGGGATCTATGGCTACACCTTC